This entry features one T cell receptor beta chain sequence. The germline gives CDR1 WNHNN, CDR2 SYGVQD (reference sequence). V was pared by 8 bases and J by 2 bases, with 6 bases of the junction left unmatched. The CDR3 is 14 amino acids. This record comes from a study of blood T cell repertoires in COVID-19. TCRdb's table, derived via immunoSEQ multiplex PCR, lists solely in-frame clones and lacks some. The sample lists 150,000 to 200,000 clones; 88% were seen once. The rearrangement joins TRBV10-1 to TRBJ2-3, with 8 bases lining up with TRBD2. The specimen was peripheral blood. The clonotype was recovered from a human donor in a cohort sampled during active COVID-19. CDR3 in DNA: TGCGCCAGCGGCCGGGGGGGCGACACAGATACGCAGTATTTT. Amino acid sequence: CASGRGGDTDTQYF.